The 12 T cell receptor beta chains listed next were all sequenced from one sample in a study of CDR3 diversity in severe acne. TCRdb re-analysed the PCR reads in MiXCR, keeping a single row per CDR3 protein. The sample yields more than 85,000 distinct CDR3 sequences, about 53% seen once. The sequencing sample was made of blood. The receptors here all came from a male donor with severe acne vulgaris.

This clonotype occurred a few times. The chain combines TRBV28 with TRBJ1-1, with TRBD1 as a possible D gene (5 bases). V was shortened by 9 bases and J by 6 bases, with 20 bases between the two germline ends. Germline CDR1 reads MDHEN; CDR2 reads SYDVKM. This CDR3 contains 14 residues. The CDR3, as DNA: TGTGCCAGTGGTGAACCACAGGAATACGCTGAAGCTTTCTTT. The encoded protein is CASGEPQEYAEAFF.

The chain couples TRBV24-1 to TRBJ2-5; D ambiguous. The CDR3 is made up of 15 amino acids. Trimming pared 2 bases from V and 5 bases from J, leaving 14 bases between. Germline CDR1 and CDR2: KGHDR and SFDVKD. DNA of the CDR3: TGTGCCACCAGTGATTCGAGAGATGCGACGGAGACCCAGTACTTC. It encodes CATSDSRDATETQYF.

This clonotype showed up many times. The genes are TRBV6-1 and TRBJ2-7; TRBD2 agrees at 7 bases. This CDR3 has 14 residues. The junction had 4 bases not matched to a gene; V was cut back by 0 bases and J by 5 bases. Germline lookup yields CDR1 MNHNS and CDR2 SASEGT. CDR3: CASSEAGGPNEQYF. CDR3 bases: TGTGCCAGCAGTGAAGCGGGAGGGCCGAACGAGCAGTACTTC.

The chain couples TRBV6-5 to TRBJ2-3; 10 nucleotides line up with TRBD2. Losses at the gene ends were 2 bases for V and 2 bases for J; bases not matched to a gene: 4. This CDR3 comprises 16 residues. Germline loops: CDR1 MNHEY, CDR2 SVGAGI. In DNA, the CDR3 is TGTGCCAGCAGTTACAGCCTAGCGGGAGACACAGATACGCAGTATTTT. Translated: CASSYSLAGDTDTQYF.

This clonotype was found once. This sequence joins TRBV25-1 and TRBJ2-2, with D possibly matching TRBD2 (7 bases). V lost 1 base to trimming and J lost 6 bases, with 15 bases between them. The V gene's germline CDR1 is MGHDK and CDR2 SYGVNS. CDR3 length: 16 residues. The CDR3: CASSESGGATAGELFF. CDR3 nucleotides: TGTGCCAGCAGTGAATCTGGGGGGGCTACCGCCGGGGAGCTGTTTTTT.

The chain combines TRBV7-3 with TRBJ1-5; no reliable D call. Germline V gives CDR1 SGHTA, CDR2 FQGTGA. V was clipped by 2 bases and J by 5 bases, with 4 bases between them. The CDR3 covers 12 residues. CDR3 amino acids: CASSLADQPQHF. CDR3 DNA: TGTGCCAGCAGCTTAGCAGATCAGCCCCAGCATTTT.

This clonotype was detected many times. J is TRBJ1-1 and V is TRBV20-1; TRBD1 matches at 7 bases. Germline lookup yields CDR1 DFQATT and CDR2 SNEGSKA (reference sequence). The CDR3 runs 14 residues. Trimming cost V 1 base and J 3 bases; bases outside gene matches: 5. CDR3 in amino acids: CSARGAGGDTEAFF. CDR3 bases: TGCAGTGCTAGAGGGGCAGGGGGGGACACTGAAGCTTTCTTT.

This clonotype appeared many times. The rearrangement links TRBV7-2 to TRBJ1-1; 7 positions agree with TRBD1. With 4 bases clipped from V and 4 bases from J, the junction kept 6 bases outside the gene matches. Germline-derived CDR1 and CDR2 are SGHTA and FQGNSA. CDR3 length equals 14 residues. Here the CDR3 DNA reads TGTGCCAGCAGCTGGACAGGCGGTGGCACTGAAGCTTTCTTT. It codes for CASSWTGGGTEAFF. The full variable domain, completed using reference TRBV7-2 and TRBJ1-1, is GAGVSQSPSNKVTEKGKDVELRCDPISGHTALYWYRQSLGQGLEFLIYFQGNSAPDKSGLPSDRFSAERTGGSVSTLTIQRTQQEDSAVYLCASSWTGGGTEAFFGQGTRLTVV.

This clonotype was seen repeatedly, ten times or more. The chain has TRBV2 and TRBJ2-1; no definite D call. Germline CDR1 is SNHLY and CDR2 is FYNNEI. V was shortened by 2 bases and J by 11 bases, with 7 bases between the two germline ends. The CDR3 consists of 11 residues. The CDR3: CASSELGKQFF. CDR3 in DNA: TGTGCCAGCAGTGAACTAGGGAAGCAGTTCTTC.

The J gene is TRBJ2-7, the V gene TRBV7-8; D is perhaps TRBD2 (6 bases). The CDR3 has 11 residues. Germline CDR1 SGHVS, CDR2 FQNEAQ. V was trimmed by 3 bases and J by 12 bases, leaving 12 bases between them. The CDR3 region is CASSLVGEAYF. The CDR3 bases are TGTGCCAGCAGCTTGGTGGGGGAGGCGTACTTC.

This clonotype has more than one count but fewer than ten. The CDR3 sequence: CASSESRTAYTEAFF. The CDR3 DNA reads as TGCGCCAGCAGTGAGTCGCGGACGGCCTACACTGAAGCTTTCTTT. This chain connects TRBV10-2 to TRBJ1-1, with D unresolved. Germline assignment: CDR1 WSHSY and CDR2 SAAADI. Trimming left V 0 bases short and J 3 bases short, with 11 bases between. This CDR3 has 15 amino acids.

This clonotype has a handful of counts. The chain combines TRBV20-1 with TRBJ1-3; 9 bases fit TRBD1. Per the germline V gene, CDR1 is DFQATT and CDR2 is SNEGSKA (reference sequence). The V gene end was trimmed by 5 bases and the J gene end by 7 bases; junction bases not matched to a gene: 6. The CDR3 has 13 amino acids. CDR3: CSAVQGAGNTIYF. DNA of the CDR3: TGCAGTGCTGTACAGGGGGCGGGTAACACCATATATTTT.